This TCR beta chain originates from a study of human versus mouse CDR3 diversity and MHC coevolution. Study-level results: By iCHAO1, human TCR beta clonotypes numbered some 1.5 million, the most.

Comment on this clone: Its antigen is as yet unknown.

The table came from immunoSEQ multiplex PCR; TCRdb's copy has only in-frame clones and leaves some out. Counted here are about 81,000 clones, 93% occurring once; the ten biggest clones make up around 1.3%. The sequence came from a person aged 25 to 75 in good health. Sequencing was done on a sample of naive CD4+ T cells from blood. Subset described: CD45RO-negative CD62L-positive naive CD4 T cells.

The CDR3 loop reads CASSPQPQGGEQFF. The CDR3 DNA follows: TGCGCCAGCAGCCCCCAGCCTCAGGGAGGAGAGCAGTTCTTC. This rearrangement joins TRBV5-1 to TRBJ2-1; tentatively, D is TRBD2 (6 bases). Trimming removed 4 bases from V and 10 bases from J, with 18 bases in between. CDR3 length: 14 residues. Germline V gene sequence: CDR1 SGHRS, CDR2 YFSETQ.